These T cell receptor beta chains were read from a single sample in a study of blood T cell repertoires in COVID-19. TCRdb's table, derived via immunoSEQ multiplex PCR, lists solely in-frame clones and lacks some. Of over 250,000 clones in the sample, 83% were seen once. Sequencing was done on a sample of peripheral blood. The receptors were sampled from a woman in her forties or fifties who had recovered from COVID-19. Both conserved end residues are part of each CDR3. Clone size is not always given. Where it is, it says once, few, many or a class for expanded clones.

- TRBJ2-7 TRBV5-1 CASSLVGGYEQYF
- TRBJ1-4 TRBV2 CASRLVTGSNEKLFF
- TRBJ2-3 TRBV3-1/TRBV3-2 CASSQVSSGGTMNTQYF
- TRBJ1-6 TRBV6-4 CASRADRSSPLHF
- TRBJ2-6 TRBV28 CASTQQGSGANVLTF
once TRBJ1-2 TRBV28 CASSRPGSENGYTF
- TRBJ2-3 TRBV3-1/TRBV3-2 CASSPSGGALDTQYF
- TRBJ2-1 TRBV18 CASSPVGGEQFF
- TRBJ2-1 TRBV30 CAWSVGSNEQFF
once TRBJ2-5 TRBV10-3 CAISDSPAGQETQYF
- TRBJ2-5 TRBV4-1 CASSQDLTNQETQYF
- TRBJ1-1 TRBV11-3 CASSPGGGRPEAFF
- TRBJ1-2 TRBV5-1 CASSLEQGTYGYTF
- TRBJ1-1 TRBV7-6 CASSHGRTGTTEAFF
- TRBJ2-7 TRBV29-1 CSVRQGPLIYEQYF
- TRBJ1-5 TRBV5-1 CASSAQGGNQPQHF
- TRBJ2-7 TRBV6-4 CASSDFGQVAYEQYF
- TRBJ2-2 TRBV14 CASSQYKGGATNTGELFF
once TRBJ1-3 TRBV11-1 CASSATTRTSGNTIYF
- TRBJ2-2 TRBV28 CASHWGGPGELFF
- TRBJ2-7 TRBV2 CASRELAGKSYEQYF
- TRBJ2-5 TRBV15 CATRGSLETQYF
- TRBJ2-1 TRBV7-2 CASSFRVGQRLNNEQFF
- TRBJ1-1 TRBV12-5 CASGFFVYGDRATEAFF
- TRBJ2-7 TRBV4-3 CASSQDMGHGSYF
- TRBJ1-6 TRBV7-8 CASSLVSDSPLHF
- TRBJ2-1 TRBV7-3 CASSLGGSHNEQFF
- TRBJ1-1 TRBV6-1 CASSEPSTGMNTEAFF
- TRBJ1-1 TRBV5-1 CASRQGGPRTEAFF
- TRBJ1-1 TRBV11-3 CASSRDRDTEAFF
- TRBJ2-7 TRBV11-2 CASSGHRYEQYF
- TRBJ1-4 TRBV10-1 CASRGGQGITNEKLFF
- TRBJ2-1 TRBV5-6 CASSSSSRNEQFF
- TRBJ1-2 TRBV12-3/TRBV12-4 CASSLDRAAGYTF
- TRBJ2-7 TRBV30 CALGAGVRYEQYF
- TRBJ2-7 TRBV7-9 CASSSLAGGVPLSYEQYF
- TRBJ2-1 TRBV5-4 CASGTGGGLSYNEQFF
- TRBJ2-1 TRBV7-3 CASSLIPSGRSSYNEQFF